Given below is one TCR beta chain in context. What it recognizes is unknown. This sample is part of a study of OX40 agonist ivuxolimab in advanced cancers. Study at large: Averaging roughly 60 years in age, with a range of 23 to 79, the cohort was more than 75% male. Previous treatment with anti-PD-1, anti-PD-L1 or anti-CTLA-4 therapy was allowed; 40% had received some.

V lost 0 bases to trimming and J lost 7 bases, with 12 bases between them. Germline V lookup: CDR1 SGHTA, CDR2 FQGTGA. This CDR3 comprises 15 residues. Study-wide results and caveats: By week 6 at 0.1 to 3.0 mg/kg, blood CD4+ and CD8+ T cells had expanded clonally.

Using immunoSEQ multiplex PCR, the repertoire was profiled, and TCRdb retains in-frame clones only, with some absent. The sample includes under 20,000 clones, about 80% seen only once; the top ten take 13%. This chain uses TRBV7-3 with TRBJ1-4; tentatively, D is TRBD1 (5 bases). This specimen was CD4+ or CD8+ T cells sorted from blood, taken in a trial of the OX40 agonist ivuxolimab. The clonotype was recovered from an adult with an advanced solid tumor such as melanoma, head and neck, liver or kidney cancer. CDR3 region: CASSLTGTGSEKLFF. CDR3 DNA sequence: TGTGCCAGCAGCTTAACCGGGACGGGGAGTGAAAAACTGTTTTTT.